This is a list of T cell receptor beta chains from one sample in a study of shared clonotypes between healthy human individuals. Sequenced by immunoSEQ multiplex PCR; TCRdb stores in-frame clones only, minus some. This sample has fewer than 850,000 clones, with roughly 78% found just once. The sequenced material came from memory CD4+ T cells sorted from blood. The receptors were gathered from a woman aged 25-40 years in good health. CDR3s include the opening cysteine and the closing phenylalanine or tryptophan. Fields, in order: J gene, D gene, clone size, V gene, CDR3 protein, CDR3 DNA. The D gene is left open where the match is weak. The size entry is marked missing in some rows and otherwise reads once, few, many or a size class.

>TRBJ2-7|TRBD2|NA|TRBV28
CASSLAREGSGEQYF
TGTGCCAGCAGTCTAGCTCGGGAGGGTTCAGGCGAGCAGTACTTC
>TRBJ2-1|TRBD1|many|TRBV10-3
CAISPTGDNEQFF
TGTGCCATCAGTCCAACAGGGGACAATGAGCAGTTCTTC
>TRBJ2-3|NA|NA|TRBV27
CASSLGATRTDTQYF
TGTGCCAGCAGTTTAGGTGCGACTCGCACAGATACGCAGTATTTT
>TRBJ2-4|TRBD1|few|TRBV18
CASSPPPDRVSIQYF
TGTGCCAGCTCACCCCCTCCAGACAGGGTGAGCATTCAGTACTTC
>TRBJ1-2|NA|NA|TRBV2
CASQKGRTAPNYGYTF
TGTGCCAGCCAAAAAGGGCGGACGGCACCTAACTATGGCTACACCTTC
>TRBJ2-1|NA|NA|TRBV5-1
CASSLVREKGSYNEQFF
TGCGCCAGCAGCTTGGTACGGGAGAAAGGGTCCTACAATGAGCAGTTCTTC
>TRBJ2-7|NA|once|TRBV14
CASSQDVLYEQYF
TGTGCCAGCAGCCAAGATGTGCTTTACGAGCAGTACTTC
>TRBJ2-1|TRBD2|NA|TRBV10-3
CATLSPGLAGYNEQFF
TGTGCCACACTGTCACCGGGACTAGCGGGATACAATGAGCAGTTCTTC
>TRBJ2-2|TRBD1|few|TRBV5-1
CASSLGTGSPIAGELFF
TGCGCCAGCAGCTTGGGGACAGGGAGTCCAATCGCCGGGGAGCTGTTTTTT
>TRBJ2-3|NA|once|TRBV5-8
CASSLTGFDTDTQYF
TGTGCCAGCAGCTTGACAGGGTTCGACACAGATACGCAGTATTTT
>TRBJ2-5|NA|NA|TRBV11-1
CASSTRTVQETQYF
TGTGCCAGCAGCACACGGACAGTCCAAGAGACCCAGTACTTC
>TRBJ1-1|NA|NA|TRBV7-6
CASSRQAWTEAFF
TGTGCCAGCAGTCGACAGGCGTGGACTGAAGCTTTCTTT
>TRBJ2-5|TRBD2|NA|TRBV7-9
CASSPGGRGETQYF
TGTGCCAGCAGCCCGGGGGGGCGCGGGGAGACCCAGTACTTC
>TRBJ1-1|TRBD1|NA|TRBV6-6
CASSIRGQGGTGAFF
TGTGCCAGCAGCATCAGGGGACAGGGGGGGACAGGAGCTTTCTTT
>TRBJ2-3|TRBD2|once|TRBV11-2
CASSDGTKPVDTQYF
TGTGCCAGCAGCGACGGGACTAAGCCGGTAGATACGCAGTATTTT
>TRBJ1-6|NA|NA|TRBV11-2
CASSSPLGRGHSPLHF
TGTGCCAGCAGCTCCCCGCTGGGCAGGGGCCATTCACCCCTCCACTTT
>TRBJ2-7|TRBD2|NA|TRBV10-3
CAIRGPKTGVTSGRSYEQYF
TGTGCCATCAGGGGGCCGAAGACAGGGGTGACTAGCGGGAGGTCGTACGAGCAGTACTTC
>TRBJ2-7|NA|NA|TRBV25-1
CASSEGAYYEQYF
TGTGCCAGCAGTGAGGGGGCCTACTACGAGCAGTACTTC
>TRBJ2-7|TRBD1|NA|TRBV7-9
CASSFTQGPSYEQYF
TGTGCCAGCAGCTTTACACAGGGGCCCTCCTACGAGCAGTACTTC
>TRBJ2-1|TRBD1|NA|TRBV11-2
CASSLVGQGDNEQFF
TGTGCCAGCAGCTTAGTAGGTCAGGGGGACAATGAGCAGTTCTTC
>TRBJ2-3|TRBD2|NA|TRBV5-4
CASSLELAGGDTQYF
TGTGCCAGCAGCCTGGAACTAGCGGGAGGGGATACGCAGTATTTT
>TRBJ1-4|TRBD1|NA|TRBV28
CASSGTRTGKLNEKLFF
TGTGCCAGCAGCGGTACTAGGACAGGAAAACTTAATGAAAAACTGTTTTTT